These T cell receptor beta chains were read from a single sample in a study of T-cell reconstitution after alpha-beta-depleted transplantation in children. TCRdb ran MiXCR on the PCR reads and lists one entry per CDR3 protein. The table lists around 440,000 distinct CDR3 sequences, 15% to 20% of them singletons, with 29% in the top ten. Material: PBMCs, mostly from graft donor cells, obtained 360 days after TCRalphabeta/CD19-depleted stem cell transplant. These receptors were obtained from a boy less than two years old who had a stem cell transplant for Wiskott-Aldrich syndrome, so the T cells may come from the graft donor. Both conserved end residues are part of each CDR3. The D gene is left open where the match is weak. Size values are once, few and many counts, or a class for expanded clones, and some rows have none.

clone size: .
J gene: TRBJ2-5
V gene: TRBV20-1
D gene: .
CDR3 DNA: TGCAGTGCTAAAGCAGGCTCGGGGGAGACCCAGTACTTC
CDR3 protein: CSAKAGSGETQYF

clone size: few
J gene: TRBJ2-2
V gene: TRBV4-1
D gene: .
CDR3 DNA: TGCGCCAGCAGCCAAGTTGGCAGGGTAAAGGCGAACACCGGGGAGCTGTTTTTT
CDR3 protein: CASSQVGRVKANTGELFF

clone size: few
J gene: TRBJ2-7
V gene: TRBV6-5
D gene: TRBD2
CDR3 DNA: TGTGCCAGCAGTACGGGGGGGACTATCGCCTACGAGCAGTACTTC
CDR3 protein: CASSTGGTIAYEQYF

clone size: few
J gene: TRBJ2-5
V gene: TRBV4-3
D gene: .
CDR3 DNA: TGCGCCAGCAGCCAAGGACAAACCAAAAGAGGAGGGAGAGGAGAAGAGACCCAGTACTTC
CDR3 protein: CASSQGQTKRGGRGEETQYF

clone size: few
J gene: TRBJ2-7
V gene: TRBV29-1
D gene: .
CDR3 DNA: TGCAGCGTCTCGACAGCTCCCCCCTACGAGCAGTACTTC
CDR3 protein: CSVSTAPPYEQYF

clone size: .
J gene: TRBJ2-4
V gene: TRBV5-1
D gene: TRBD1
CDR3 DNA: TGCGCCAGCAGCTTGACAGGGGACGGGCCCAAAAACATTCAGTACTTC
CDR3 protein: CASSLTGDGPKNIQYF

clone size: .
J gene: TRBJ1-1
V gene: TRBV5-1
D gene: .
CDR3 DNA: TGCGCCAGCAGAAGGGGAGGGGGGCTTCGGACTGAAGCTTTCTTT
CDR3 protein: CASRRGGGLRTEAFF

clone size: few
J gene: TRBJ2-1
V gene: TRBV6-1
D gene: TRBD2
CDR3 DNA: TGTGCCAGCAGTGTAACCCCGGCGGGAGGCAATGAGCAGTTCTTC
CDR3 protein: CASSVTPAGGNEQFF

clone size: many
J gene: TRBJ2-1
V gene: TRBV5-1
D gene: TRBD1
CDR3 DNA: TGCGCCAGCAGCTCGACAGGGGGCTACAATGAGCAGTTCTTC
CDR3 protein: CASSSTGGYNEQFF

clone size: few
J gene: TRBJ2-5
V gene: TRBV3-1
D gene: TRBD1
CDR3 DNA: TGTGCCAGCAGCCGGACAGGGCCCATCCTAGAGACCCAGTACTTC
CDR3 protein: CASSRTGPILETQYF

clone size: few
J gene: TRBJ2-1
V gene: TRBV7-8
D gene: TRBD2
CDR3 DNA: TGTGCCAGCAGCTTACGAGCGGGAGACCATGAGCAGTTCTTC
CDR3 protein: CASSLRAGDHEQFF

clone size: .
J gene: TRBJ2-3
V gene: TRBV25-1
D gene: .
CDR3 DNA: TGTGCCAGCAGTGAATTAGGGCGTCGGGGTGGCACAGATACGCAGTATTTT
CDR3 protein: CASSELGRRGGTDTQYF

clone size: .
J gene: TRBJ1-6
V gene: TRBV7-9
D gene: .
CDR3 DNA: TGTGCCAGCAGCTGGGACTCCTGGGCACCCCTCCACTTT
CDR3 protein: CASSWDSWAPLHF

clone size: .
J gene: TRBJ2-5
V gene: TRBV7-6
D gene: TRBD1
CDR3 DNA: TGTGCCAGCAGCTTTAGGGGGCTTGGTGAGACCCAGTACTTC
CDR3 protein: CASSFRGLGETQYF

clone size: .
J gene: TRBJ1-2
V gene: TRBV7-6
D gene: .
CDR3 DNA: TGTGCCAGCAGCCCCTTCGGGGGGGATGGCTACACCTTC
CDR3 protein: CASSPFGGDGYTF

clone size: few
J gene: TRBJ2-5
V gene: TRBV19
D gene: TRBD1
CDR3 DNA: TGTGCCAGCCGGGACAGGGGGCGCCGGGACCAAGAGACCCAGTACTTC
CDR3 protein: CASRDRGRRDQETQYF

clone size: few
J gene: TRBJ2-1
V gene: TRBV4-2
D gene: .
CDR3 DNA: TGTGCCAGCAGCCCTACACGGAGCTCCTACAATGAGCAGTTCTTC
CDR3 protein: CASSPTRSSYNEQFF

clone size: few
J gene: TRBJ1-6
V gene: TRBV5-6
D gene: TRBD1
CDR3 DNA: TGTGCCAGCAGCAGAACAGGGGAGGGTTCTTCACCCCTCCACTTT
CDR3 protein: CASSRTGEGSSPLHF

clone size: few
J gene: TRBJ1-1
V gene: TRBV7-9
D gene: TRBD1
CDR3 DNA: TGTGCCAGCAGCTTGACAGGGGAAGGCACTGAAGCTTTCTTT
CDR3 protein: CASSLTGEGTEAFF

clone size: few
J gene: TRBJ2-3
V gene: TRBV19
D gene: .
CDR3 DNA: TGTGCCACCCAAGGGCTCCCGCACACAGATACGCAGTATTTT
CDR3 protein: CATQGLPHTDTQYF

clone size: many
J gene: TRBJ2-2
V gene: TRBV7-6
D gene: .
CDR3 DNA: TGTGCCAGCAGCTTAGGCAACAGGGAAATTCACACCGGGGAGCTGTTTTTT
CDR3 protein: CASSLGNREIHTGELFF

clone size: .
J gene: TRBJ2-7
V gene: TRBV6-6
D gene: TRBD2
CDR3 DNA: TGTGCCAGCAGTTCCCAAACTAGCGGGGAGCAGTACTTC
CDR3 protein: CASSSQTSGEQYF

clone size: many
J gene: TRBJ2-1
V gene: TRBV7-9
D gene: .
CDR3 DNA: TGTGCCAGCAGAGGAACAGGGATCGGCGAGCAGTTCTTC
CDR3 protein: CASRGTGIGEQFF

clone size: .
J gene: TRBJ1-1
V gene: TRBV7-9
D gene: .
CDR3 DNA: TGTGCCAGCAGCCTATCGCCTAGGCGGGCGGATCTAACTGAAGCTTTCTTT
CDR3 protein: CASSLSPRRADLTEAFF

clone size: few
J gene: TRBJ1-2
V gene: TRBV10-3
D gene: TRBD1
CDR3 DNA: TGTGCCATCAGGCCACTGGACAGGTCGGGCTATGGCTACACCTTC
CDR3 protein: CAIRPLDRSGYGYTF

clone size: few
J gene: TRBJ2-7
V gene: TRBV11-2
D gene: .
CDR3 DNA: TGTGCCAGCAGCTTAGATCCGGGATCGAACCGGGGCTCCTACGAGCAGTACTTC
CDR3 protein: CASSLDPGSNRGSYEQYF

clone size: .
J gene: TRBJ2-1
V gene: TRBV7-9
D gene: .
CDR3 DNA: TGTGCCACCGTTAAGACCGGGGCCTCCTACAATGAGCAGTTCTTC
CDR3 protein: CATVKTGASYNEQFF

clone size: .
J gene: TRBJ2-7
V gene: TRBV25-1
D gene: .
CDR3 DNA: TGTGCCAGCAGTACACCCGGGATATCCTACGAGCAGTACTTC
CDR3 protein: CASSTPGISYEQYF

clone size: .
J gene: TRBJ2-4
V gene: TRBV4-1
D gene: .
CDR3 DNA: TGCGCCAGCAGCCAAGAGGGCCGCGGCAGGGGAAACATTCAGTACTTC
CDR3 protein: CASSQEGRGRGNIQYF

clone size: .
J gene: TRBJ2-3
V gene: TRBV27
D gene: TRBD2
CDR3 DNA: TGTGCCAGCATGAGACTAGCGGGGACAGATACGCAGTATTTT
CDR3 protein: CASMRLAGTDTQYF

clone size: .
J gene: TRBJ2-1
V gene: TRBV7-9
D gene: TRBD2
CDR3 DNA: TGTGCCAGCAGCTTATATGGTAGCGGGGAGCCTGATGAGCAGTTCTTC
CDR3 protein: CASSLYGSGEPDEQFF

clone size: few
J gene: TRBJ2-5
V gene: TRBV4-2
D gene: .
CDR3 DNA: TGTGCCAGCAGCCTCGGACGGCTCGGAGGAGAGACCCAGTACTTC
CDR3 protein: CASSLGRLGGETQYF

clone size: .
J gene: TRBJ1-6
V gene: TRBV20-1
D gene: .
CDR3 DNA: TGCAGTGCTCAACGCCGGGAAGGAAATAATTCACCCCTCCACTTT
CDR3 protein: CSAQRREGNNSPLHF

clone size: .
J gene: TRBJ2-7
V gene: TRBV29-1
D gene: .
CDR3 DNA: TGCAGCGTTGCCGTGTTCAGCTACGAGCAGTACTTC
CDR3 protein: CSVAVFSYEQYF

clone size: .
J gene: TRBJ2-1
V gene: TRBV30
D gene: .
CDR3 DNA: TGTGCCTGGAGTGTAGGACCTTACAATGAGCAGTTCTTC
CDR3 protein: CAWSVGPYNEQFF

clone size: many
J gene: TRBJ2-7
V gene: TRBV12-3/TRBV12-4
D gene: .
CDR3 DNA: TGTGCCAGCAGTCCCCTGGTTCTCTACGAGCAGTACTTC
CDR3 protein: CASSPLVLYEQYF

clone size: few
J gene: TRBJ2-1
V gene: TRBV12-3/TRBV12-4
D gene: .
CDR3 DNA: TGTGCCAGCAGTTTATTGGGGGCGGGGTGGAATGAGCAGTTCTTC
CDR3 protein: CASSLLGAGWNEQFF

clone size: few
J gene: TRBJ2-3
V gene: TRBV5-1
D gene: .
CDR3 DNA: TGCGCCAGCAGCTTGGGACAGCCAGATACGCAGTATTTT
CDR3 protein: CASSLGQPDTQYF

clone size: .
J gene: TRBJ2-1
V gene: TRBV13
D gene: TRBD2
CDR3 DNA: TGTGCCAGCAGCCACGCTAGCGGGAGTTACAATGAGCAGTTCTTC
CDR3 protein: CASSHASGSYNEQFF

clone size: few
J gene: TRBJ2-2
V gene: TRBV29-1
D gene: TRBD1
CDR3 DNA: TGCAGCGTTTACGGACAGGGGAACACCGGGGAGCTGTTTTTT
CDR3 protein: CSVYGQGNTGELFF

clone size: .
J gene: TRBJ2-2
V gene: TRBV11-1
D gene: .
CDR3 DNA: TGTGCCAGCAGCTTAGCAGGCTCTAGTAGCCACCAGAACACCGGGGAGCTGTTTTTT
CDR3 protein: CASSLAGSSSHQNTGELFF

clone size: .
J gene: TRBJ2-3
V gene: TRBV13
D gene: .
CDR3 DNA: TGTGCCAGCAGCCCCTCGGGGAAGTATACGCAGTATTTT
CDR3 protein: CASSPSGKYTQYF

clone size: .
J gene: TRBJ2-5
V gene: TRBV20-1
D gene: .
CDR3 DNA: TGCAGTGCTGCACCTCTTGGACCCCCAGAGACCCAGTACTTC
CDR3 protein: CSAAPLGPPETQYF

clone size: few
J gene: TRBJ2-2
V gene: TRBV7-9
D gene: .
CDR3 DNA: TGTGCCAGCAGCTTAGGGGCTGCACTGGTTGACGGGGAGCTGTTTTTT
CDR3 protein: CASSLGAALVDGELFF

clone size: few
J gene: TRBJ2-7
V gene: TRBV5-1
D gene: TRBD1
CDR3 DNA: TGCGCCAGCAGCTGGGACAGATCAGACTACGAGCAGTACTTC
CDR3 protein: CASSWDRSDYEQYF

clone size: .
J gene: TRBJ2-3
V gene: TRBV4-3
D gene: TRBD2
CDR3 DNA: TGCGCCAGCAGCCAGTCAGGGCCTAGCGGTAGCACAGATACGCAGTATTTT
CDR3 protein: CASSQSGPSGSTDTQYF

clone size: .
J gene: TRBJ2-1
V gene: TRBV27
D gene: TRBD2
CDR3 DNA: TGTGCCAGCGGGGGAATAGCGGGAGGGATCTACAATGAGCAGTTCTTC
CDR3 protein: CASGGIAGGIYNEQFF

clone size: many
J gene: TRBJ2-7
V gene: TRBV12-3/TRBV12-4
D gene: .
CDR3 DNA: TGTGCCAGCACGACCTCTCCGTGGGGCTACGAGCAGTACTTC
CDR3 protein: CASTTSPWGYEQYF

clone size: many
J gene: TRBJ2-1
V gene: TRBV20-1
D gene: .
CDR3 DNA: TGCAGTGCTAGAAGGACTCTCAATGAGCAGTTCTTC
CDR3 protein: CSARRTLNEQFF

clone size: .
J gene: TRBJ1-5
V gene: TRBV29-1
D gene: .
CDR3 DNA: TGCAGCGTTCAGGGTCGTAATCAGCCCCAGCATTTT
CDR3 protein: CSVQGRNQPQHF

clone size: few
J gene: TRBJ2-2
V gene: TRBV20-1
D gene: .
CDR3 DNA: TGCAGTGCTAGACCAGGCGGTAGCAAGGAGCTGTTTTTT
CDR3 protein: CSARPGGSKELFF

clone size: few
J gene: TRBJ2-3
V gene: TRBV29-1
D gene: TRBD1
CDR3 DNA: TGCAGCGTTGACTTATACCGGGACAGGATTCCCAGCACAGATACGCAGTATTTT
CDR3 protein: CSVDLYRDRIPSTDTQYF

clone size: .
J gene: TRBJ2-1
V gene: TRBV10-3
D gene: TRBD2
CDR3 DNA: TGTGCCATCAGTGAGCCCGGACTAGTGTGGCAGTTCTTC
CDR3 protein: CAISEPGLVWQFF